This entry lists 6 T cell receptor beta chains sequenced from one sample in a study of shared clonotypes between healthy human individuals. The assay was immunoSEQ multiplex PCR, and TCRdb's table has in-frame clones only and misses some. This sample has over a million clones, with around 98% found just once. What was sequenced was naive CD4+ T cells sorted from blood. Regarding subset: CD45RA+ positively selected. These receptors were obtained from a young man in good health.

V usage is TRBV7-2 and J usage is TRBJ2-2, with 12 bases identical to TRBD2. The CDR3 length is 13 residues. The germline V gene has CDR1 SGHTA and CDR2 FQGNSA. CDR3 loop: CLAGGIWTGELFF. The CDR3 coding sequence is TGTCTAGCGGGAGGGATTTGGACCGGGGAGCTGTTTTTT.

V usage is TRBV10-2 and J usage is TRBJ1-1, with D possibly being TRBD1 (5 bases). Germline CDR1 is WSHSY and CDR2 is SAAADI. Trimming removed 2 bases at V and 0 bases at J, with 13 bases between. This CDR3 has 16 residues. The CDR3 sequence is CASSEPLGGVNTEAFF. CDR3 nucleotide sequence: TGCGCCAGCAGTGAGCCGCTCGGGGGGGTGAACACTGAAGCTTTCTTT.

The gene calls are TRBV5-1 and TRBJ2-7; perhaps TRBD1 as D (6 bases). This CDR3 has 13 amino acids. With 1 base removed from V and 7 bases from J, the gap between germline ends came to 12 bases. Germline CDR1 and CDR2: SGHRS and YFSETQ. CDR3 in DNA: TGCGCCAGCAGCTTGACAGGGTCGGGTGAGCAGTACTTC. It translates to CASSLTGSGEQYF.

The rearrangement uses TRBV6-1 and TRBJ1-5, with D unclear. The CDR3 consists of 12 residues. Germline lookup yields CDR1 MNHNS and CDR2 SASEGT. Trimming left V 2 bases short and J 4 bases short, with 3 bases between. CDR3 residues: CASSERNQPQHF. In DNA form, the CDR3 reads TGTGCCAGCAGTGAAAGGAATCAGCCCCAGCATTTT.

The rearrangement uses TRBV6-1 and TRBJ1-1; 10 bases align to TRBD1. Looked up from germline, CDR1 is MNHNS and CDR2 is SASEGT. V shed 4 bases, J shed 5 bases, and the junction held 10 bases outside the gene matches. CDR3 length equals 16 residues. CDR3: CASSAGTGVRGTEAFF. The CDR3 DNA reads TGTGCCAGCAGTGCTGGGACAGGGGTTAGGGGAACTGAAGCTTTCTTT.

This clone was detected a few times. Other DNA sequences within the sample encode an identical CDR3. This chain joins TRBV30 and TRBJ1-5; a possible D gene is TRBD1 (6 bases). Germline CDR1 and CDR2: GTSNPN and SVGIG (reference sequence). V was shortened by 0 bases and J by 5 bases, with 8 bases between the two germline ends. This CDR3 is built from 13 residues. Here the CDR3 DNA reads TGTGCCTGGAGTGTACAGGGAGATCAGCCCCAGCATTTT. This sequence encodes CAWSVQGDQPQHF.